The 21 T cell receptor beta chains below come from one sample, sequenced in a study of blood T cell repertoires in COVID-19. The method was immunoSEQ multiplex PCR; TCRdb's version includes in-frame clones alone and lacks a portion of them. The data hold tens of thousands of clones, with 88% observed a single time. The sequencing sample was made of peripheral blood. The source of these receptors is a human donor in a cohort sampled during active COVID-19.

This clone was detected a few times. The J gene is TRBJ1-6, the V gene TRBV27, with D uncertain. The CDR3 runs to 13 residues. Per the germline V gene, CDR1 is MNHEY and CDR2 is SMNVEV (reference sequence). Trimming removed 3 bases from V and 7 bases from J, with 7 bases in between. CDR3 coding DNA: TGTGCCAGCAGTTTGCGGGAAAATTCACCCCTCCACTTT. Protein product: CASSLRENSPLHF.

The chain uses TRBV5-1 and TRBJ2-1, with 12 positions matching TRBD2. V shed 0 bases, J shed 0 bases, and the junction held 4 bases outside the gene matches. The CDR3 runs to 18 residues. Germline CDR1 reads SGHRS; CDR2 reads YFSETQ. The CDR3: CASSLGLAGVSSYNEQFF. DNA of the CDR3: TGCGCCAGCAGCTTGGGACTAGCGGGAGTGAGCTCCTACAATGAGCAGTTCTTC.

This chain's CDR3 is CATSRGPNEKLFF. Written as DNA, the CDR3 is TGTGCCACCAGCCGAGGGCCAAATGAAAAACTGTTTTTT. The chain uses TRBV15 and TRBJ1-4; D is ambiguous. Trimming cost V 5 bases and J 5 bases, with 9 bases left between them. The CDR3 totals 13 residues. Germline V gene sequence: CDR1 LNHNV, CDR2 YYDKDF (reference sequence).

This chain joins TRBV29-1 and TRBJ2-5, with 10 bases identical to TRBD2. CDR3 length equals 12 residues. V dropped 4 bases and J dropped 5; count of bases not matched to a gene: 1. Germline CDR1 SQVTM, CDR2 ANQGSEA. The CDR3 coding sequence is TGCAGCGTTGGGGGACTAGCGGAGACCCAGTACTTC. Translated: CSVGGLAETQYF.

V gene TRBV15 combines with J gene TRBJ2-5, with D perhaps matching TRBD2 (6 bases). This CDR3 contains 14 residues. In germline, CDR1 is LNHNV, CDR2 YYDKDF (reference sequence). V was trimmed by 1 base and J by 2 bases, leaving 8 bases between them. CDR3 sequence (DNA): TGTGCCACCAGCAGAGGGGGGGTACAAGAGACCCAGTACTTC. This sequence encodes CATSRGGVQETQYF.

The chain links TRBV19 to TRBJ2-7; the match to TRBD1 covers 8 bases. CDR1 is LNHDA and CDR2 is SQIVND in the germline V gene (reference sequence). The CDR3 extends over 15 amino acids. Germline trimming cut 4 bases from V and 2 bases from J; bases unmatched to any gene: 7. CDR3: CASSNLDRGPYEQYF. CDR3 sequence (DNA): TGTGCCAGTAGTAACCTCGACAGGGGCCCCTACGAGCAGTACTTC. Together with reference TRBV19 and TRBJ2-7, the CDR3 gives the full variable domain: DGGITQSPKYLFRKEGQNVTLSCEQNLNHDAMYWYRQDPGQGLRLIYYSQIVNDFQKGDIAEGYSVSREKKESFPLTVTSAQKNPTAFYLCASSNLDRGPYEQYFGPGTRLTVT.

This chain links TRBV18 with TRBJ2-5; D is possibly TRBD1 (6 bases). Per the germline V gene, CDR1 is KGHSH and CDR2 is LQKENI. The ends were cut back, 3 bases at V and 2 bases at J, with 10 bases in the middle. The CDR3 length is 14 residues. The CDR3 protein is CASSPRQEQETQYF. The CDR3 coding sequence is TGTGCCAGCTCACCGAGACAGGAGCAAGAGACCCAGTACTTC.

The V and J genes are TRBV7-8 and TRBJ2-5, with D maybe TRBD1 (6 bases). The germline V gene has CDR1 SGHVS and CDR2 FQNEAQ. The V and J ends lost 4 bases and 5 bases respectively, with 17 bases between them. This CDR3 spans 15 amino acids. The CDR3 DNA reads TGTGCCAGCAGCTCCCTGGACAGCCCGGACGAGACCCAGTACTTC. It translates to CASSSLDSPDETQYF.

In nucleotides, the CDR3 is TGCGCCAGCAGCTTGGGCAGACTAGGCACTGAAGCTTTCTTT. Its protein is CASSLGRLGTEAFF. The genes are TRBV5-1 and TRBJ1-1; D call uncertain. CDR1 is SGHRS, CDR2 YFSETQ, per germline. CDR3 size: 14 residues. Deletions cut 0 bases from V and 4 bases from J, with 10 bases between.

The rearrangement links TRBV7-2 to TRBJ2-7, with D uncertain. CDR3 size: 13 residues. Germline CDR1 SGHTA, CDR2 FQGNSA. V shed 1 base and J shed 4 bases, with 8 bases lying between them. The CDR3 DNA sequence: TGTGCCAGCAGCTTAGAACTACCTTACGAGCAGTACTTC. This sequence encodes CASSLELPYEQYF. The full variable domain, completed using reference TRBV7-2 and TRBJ2-7, is GAGVSQSPSNKVTEKGKDVELRCDPISGHTALYWYRQSLGQGLEFLIYFQGNSAPDKSGLPSDRFSAERTGGSVSTLTIQRTQQEDSAVYLCASSLELPYEQYFGPGTRLTVT.

The V gene is TRBV6-5, the J gene TRBJ2-7; tentatively, D is TRBD1 (7 bases). The CDR3 contains 14 residues. Trimming removed 8 bases from V and 3 bases from J, with 17 bases in between. The germline V gene has CDR1 MNHEY and CDR2 SVGAGI. In DNA form, the CDR3 reads TGTGCCAGCCAGGGGGGAGGACGCTACTACGAGCAGTACTTC. Translated, it gives CASQGGGRYYEQYF.

The chain carries TRBV6-2 or TRBV6-3 and TRBJ2-7, with 8 nucleotides matching TRBD2. Germline trimming cut 0 bases from V and 3 bases from J; bases unmatched to any gene: 7. The germline gives CDR1 MNHEY, CDR2 SVGEGT. The length of the CDR3 is 16 residues. The CDR3 sequence is CASSYSRFSGDYEQYF. The CDR3 nucleotides read TGTGCCAGCAGTTACTCGAGATTTAGCGGGGACTACGAGCAGTACTTC.

This rearrangement joins TRBV6-1 to TRBJ2-5, with 9 bases fitting TRBD2. CDR1 and CDR2 from the germline V gene are MNHNS and SASEGT. The CDR3 is 14 amino acids. J lost 4 bases, V lost 3 bases, and 3 bases had no gene match. In DNA, the CDR3 is TGTGCCAGCAGTGAGAAACTAGCGGGAGAGACCCAGTACTTC. This gives the protein CASSEKLAGETQYF.

The genes are TRBV10-3 and TRBJ1-1; D remains ambiguous. V was cut by 7 bases and J by 1 base, with 10 bases left in between. The CDR3 sequence is 13 residues long. Germline-derived CDR1 and CDR2 are ENHRY and SYGVKD. CDR3 in DNA: TGTGCCATCATGGCGGGGTGGAACACTGAAGCTTTCTTT. Amino acid sequence: CAIMAGWNTEAFF.

This sequence joins TRBV7-2 and TRBJ1-2, with 8 bases fitting TRBD1. This CDR3 has 15 amino acids. Per the germline V gene, CDR1 is SGHTA and CDR2 is FQGNSA. The J segment lost 3 bases and the V segment lost 4 bases, leaving 7 bases of the junction unmatched. As DNA, the CDR3 is TGTGCCAGCAGCTCCCAGGGGGCGGGTCACTATGGCTACACCTTC. Its translation: CASSSQGAGHYGYTF.

The J gene is TRBJ2-3, the V gene TRBV18, with 7 positions matching TRBD1. The CDR3 runs 15 residues. Per germline, CDR1 KGHSH and CDR2 LQKENI. Losses at the gene ends were 2 bases for V and 5 bases for J; bases not matched to a gene: 7. The chain's CDR3 is CASSPSTGARDTQYF. The CDR3 DNA reads as TGTGCCAGCTCACCAAGTACAGGGGCGAGAGATACGCAGTATTTT. Full variable domain (remainder filled in from reference TRBV18 and TRBJ2-3): NAGVMQNPRHLVRRRGQEARLRCSPMKGHSHVYWYRQLPEEGLKFMVYLQKENIIDESGMPKERFSAEFPKEGPSILRIQQVVRGDSAAYFCASSPSTGARDTQYFGPGTRLTVL.

This chain uses TRBV7-2 with TRBJ2-1; TRBD2 matches 7 bases. V trimming: 3 bases; J trimming: 6 bases; junction bases outside the gene matches: 5. The germline V gene encodes CDR1 SGHTA and CDR2 FQGNSA. The CDR3 spans 14 residues. CDR3 residues: CASSFPSGTNEQFF. CDR3 coding DNA: TGTGCCAGCAGCTTTCCTAGCGGCACCAATGAGCAGTTCTTC.

This clone occurred once. The V call is TRBV7-9, the J call TRBJ1-2; tentatively, D is TRBD1 (5 bases). Trimming shortened V by 4 bases and J by 0 bases, and 9 bases separated the two germline ends. Germline V gene sequence: CDR1 SEHNR, CDR2 FQNEAQ (reference sequence). This CDR3 has 14 amino acids. The CDR3 nucleotides are TGTGCCAGCAGCTACCCGACAGCTAACTATGGCTACACCTTC. Its translation is CASSYPTANYGYTF.

CDR3 nucleotides: TGTGCCAGCAGTTACCCCGATGGGACAGGGGATGGCTACACCTTC. It codes for CASSYPDGTGDGYTF. The V gene is TRBV28, the J gene TRBJ1-2; TRBD1 matches 10 bases. CDR3 length: 15 residues. V gave up 4 bases and J gave up 6 bases; unmatched junction bases: 8. Germline V gives CDR1 MDHEN, CDR2 SYDVKM.

The chain has TRBV5-1 and TRBJ1-4; D is possibly TRBD1 (6 bases). Germline-derived CDR1 and CDR2 are SGHRS and YFSETQ. The CDR3 runs 15 residues. Trimming removed 1 base from V and 4 bases from J, with 11 bases in between. The CDR3 nucleotides read TGCGCCAGCAGCTTGAGGGGGACCTTTAATGAAAAACTGTTTTTT. It encodes CASSLRGTFNEKLFF.

J is TRBJ1-6 and V is TRBV19; D perhaps matches TRBD1 (6 bases). Trimming cost V 7 bases and J 0 bases, with 10 bases left between them. Germline values: CDR1 LNHDA, CDR2 SQIVND (reference sequence). The CDR3 runs to 15 residues. This CDR3 is CASNDRSSYNSPLHF. CDR3 coding DNA: TGTGCCAGTAATGACAGGAGCTCCTATAATTCACCCCTCCACTTT. Together with reference TRBV19 and TRBJ1-6, the CDR3 gives the full variable domain: DGGITQSPKYLFRKEGQNVTLSCEQNLNHDAMYWYRQDPGQGLRLIYYSQIVNDFQKGDIAEGYSVSREKKESFPLTVTSAQKNPTAFYLCASNDRSSYNSPLHFGNGTRLTVT.